This T cell receptor (beta chain) was sequenced in a study of CD8 T cells in Susac syndrome (dated by TCRdb to about 2019). With respect to the entire study: Of the Susac syndrome patients who were sequenced, eight were in clinical remission while roughly six had clinically active disease. At the time of blood withdrawal, Susac syndrome patients were either therapy-naive, taking corticosteroids (with some also receiving IVIg), or on IVIg alone. Whether CD8+ T cell activation and differentiation in Susac syndrome was antigen driven was tested using repertoire sequencing. The study compared CD8+ T cell repertoire clonality among roughly eleven healthy donors, 14 Susac syndrome patients and about 16 multiple sclerosis patients.

Points the paper makes about the study in general: Clonal expansion was seen in Susac syndrome CD8+ repertoires, peaking in CD8+ TEMRA cells and being greater in clinically active patients than in remitting ones. Looking at Susac-specific public clones, the researchers identified 15 to 20 in the total CD8+ repertoire and five in the CD8+ TEMRA repertoire. The study acknowledged that relatively few individuals were included in the TCR sequencing and HLA analysis.

About this clonotype: This receptor's antigen is unknown. Base qualities are missing; no much larger clone stands one base away.

The CDR3 measures 14 amino acids from cysteine to phenylalanine. Left in the record is the CDR3 DNA by itself, 42 bases read in frame from the first base. The germline V gene encodes CDR1 KGHSH and CDR2 LQKENI. V loses 3 bases, J loses 1 base, and the germline ends lie 9 bases apart. RNA was extracted using the RNeasy kit, and roughly 0.45 to 1 microgram was reverse transcribed with random hexamers. TCR beta CDR3 regions were amplified with the immunoSEQ multiplex PCR assay covering 54 Vbeta and 13 Jbeta segments. PCR amplification bias was corrected by using a synthetic template baseline for primer optimization and computational correction. Per the original workflow: Only productive sequences were kept, with reads annotated to V, D and J genes according to IMGT and analyzed in immunoSEQ Analyzer. Clonality was calculated as one minus the Shannon entropy normalized by log2 of the number of productive unique sequences. Public and private clones were assessed among the 100 most prevalent clones of each patient and control. Clones were defined as Susac-specific when absent from the healthy and MS cohorts, from over 950 published viral clones and from other ImmuneACCESS disease sequences. TCRdb reprocessing: public reads trimmed at Q25 with fastp, clones called with MiXCR, in-frame beta chains kept. Records with the same CDR3 protein are collapsed into one entry carrying the most frequent genes and DNA. These V and J calls originate from TCRdb's pipeline instead of the authors' own analysis. Present in this sample are over a thousand distinct CDR3 sequences, roughly two thirds of which were seen just once. About 25% of the sample belongs to the ten largest clones.

Memory subsets for TEMRA sorting were defined by CD27 and CD45RA staining, since CD62L is shed upon thawing. Peripheral blood CD8+ and CD4+ T cells from healthy donors, Susac syndrome patients and multiple sclerosis patients were profiled using high-throughput TCR beta sequencing. Both total CD8+ T cells and sorted CD8+ TEMRA cells were sequenced from 5 or 6 Susac syndrome patients. Recently defined diagnostic criteria for definite or probable disease were met by the Susac syndrome patients. CD8+ TEMRA cells were enriched by FACS, while bulk CD8+ and CD4+ T cells were purified by magnetic negative isolation. Blood was drawn into EDTA tubes, processed within 24 hours, and PBMCs were isolated by density gradient centrifugation. PBMCs intended for TCR sequencing were frozen in liquid nitrogen and were later thawed in a 37 degrees C water bath. Fluorescence-activated cell sorting on a BD FACSAria III was used to enrich CD8+ TEMRA cells from thawed PBMCs. The sorted or isolated CD4+, CD8+ and CD8+ TEMRA cells reached a purity of at least 90%.

Sequencing used CD8+ TEMRA cells from PBMCs. Per the publication, the cell subset or site label means: FACS-sorted terminally differentiated effector memory CD8+ T cells re-expressing CD45RA (CD8+ TEMRA). The rearrangement joined TRBV18 to TRBJ1-1, with the D gene not confidently named. The sequence came from a human donor with Susac syndrome. The sequenced DNA: TGTGCCAGCTCACCTCGGGCGGCGAACACTGAAGCTTTCTTT. Translated, this is CASSPRAANTEAFF.